The rows below give T cell receptor beta chains drawn from one sample of a study of blood T cells in healthy people across ages. Using its own MiXCR run on the 5' RACE reads, TCRdb lists one record per CDR3 protein. The sample includes almost 800,000 distinct CDR3 sequences, over 45% of them seen just once. The sample was blood. The receptors come from a man aged 25 to 40 in good health. CDR3s include the opening cysteine and the closing phenylalanine or tryptophan. Each record gives: clone size, D gene, V gene, J gene, CDR3 protein, CDR3 DNA. The D gene is left open where the match is weak. The listing skips clone size in some rows; elsewhere it reads once, few, many or a size class.

clone_size: few; d_call: TRBD1; v_call: TRBV10-3; j_call: TRBJ1-1; cdr3_aa: CAIRPSRGQRIPEGLETEAFF; cdr3_nt: TGTGCCATCAGGCCTTCGAGGGGGCAAAGGATTCCTGAGGGTCTAGAAACTGAAGCTTTCTTT
clone_size: few; d_call: .; v_call: TRBV21-1; j_call: TRBJ2-1; cdr3_aa: CAGYRDYNEQFF; cdr3_nt: TGTGCCGGGTACAGGGACTACAATGAGCAGTTCTTC
clone_size: few; d_call: .; v_call: TRBV7-2; j_call: TRBJ2-7; cdr3_aa: CASSSDGFLYEQYF; cdr3_nt: TGTGCCAGCAGCTCGGACGGATTCCTCTACGAGCAGTACTTC
clone_size: .; d_call: .; v_call: TRBV7-9; j_call: TRBJ1-1; cdr3_aa: CASNSPGGWTEAFF; cdr3_nt: TGTGCCAGCAACAGCCCCGGAGGGTGGACTGAAGCTTTCTTT
clone_size: .; d_call: .; v_call: TRBV7-9; j_call: TRBJ2-7; cdr3_aa: CASSPGVQGGEQYF; cdr3_nt: TGTGCCAGCAGCCCAGGGGTCCAGGGAGGGGAGCAGTACTTC
clone_size: .; d_call: .; v_call: TRBV27; j_call: TRBJ2-6; cdr3_aa: CASSTHTGTLKFSGANVLTF; cdr3_nt: TGTGCCAGCAGTACCCATACAGGGACCCTTAAATTCTCTGGGGCCAACGTCCTGACTTTC
clone_size: .; d_call: .; v_call: TRBV5-6; j_call: TRBJ1-6; cdr3_aa: CASSVGNSPLHF; cdr3_nt: TGTGCCAGCAGCGTCGGGAATTCACCCCTCCACTTT
clone_size: .; d_call: .; v_call: TRBV5-1; j_call: TRBJ2-2; cdr3_aa: CASSLGLSTGELFF; cdr3_nt: TGCGCCAGCAGCCTGGGACTCAGCACCGGGGAGCTGTTTTTT
clone_size: many; d_call: .; v_call: TRBV20-1; j_call: TRBJ2-7; cdr3_aa: CSASRGAISYEQYF; cdr3_nt: TGCAGTGCTAGTCGGGGGGCGATTTCCTACGAGCAGTACTTC
clone_size: many; d_call: .; v_call: TRBV25-1; j_call: TRBJ2-6; cdr3_aa: CASSAPGTGANVLTF; cdr3_nt: TGTGCCAGCAGTGCTCCAGGGACTGGGGCCAACGTCCTGACTTTC
clone_size: .; d_call: TRBD1; v_call: TRBV29-1; j_call: TRBJ2-1; cdr3_aa: CSVALQGNEQFF; cdr3_nt: TGCAGCGTTGCTTTACAGGGGAATGAGCAGTTCTTC
clone_size: .; d_call: .; v_call: TRBV18; j_call: TRBJ1-1; cdr3_aa: CASSRTTTEAFF; cdr3_nt: TGTGCCAGCTCACGGACAACTACTGAAGCTTTCTTT
clone_size: .; d_call: TRBD1; v_call: TRBV5-1; j_call: TRBJ2-7; cdr3_aa: CASSYGQEPYEQYF; cdr3_nt: TGCGCCAGCAGCTACGGACAGGAGCCGTACGAGCAGTACTTC
clone_size: few; d_call: TRBD1; v_call: TRBV6-6; j_call: TRBJ2-5; cdr3_aa: CASSDRQGETQYF; cdr3_nt: TGTGCCAGCAGCGACCGACAGGGAGAGACCCAGTACTTC
clone_size: .; d_call: .; v_call: TRBV21-1; j_call: TRBJ2-7; cdr3_aa: CASSKASPGQETYEQYF; cdr3_nt: TGTGCCAGCAGCAAAGCCTCGCCTGGACAGGAGACCTACGAGCAGTACTTC
clone_size: few; d_call: .; v_call: TRBV30; j_call: TRBJ2-7; cdr3_aa: CAWSVGAYEQYF; cdr3_nt: TGTGCCTGGAGTGTAGGAGCCTACGAGCAGTACTTC
clone_size: .; d_call: .; v_call: TRBV25-1; j_call: TRBJ2-5; cdr3_aa: CASSEYWGTTSEQYF; cdr3_nt: TGTGCCAGCAGTGAATATTGGGGGACCACGAGTGAGCAGTACTTC
clone_size: .; d_call: .; v_call: TRBV7-6; j_call: TRBJ2-7; cdr3_aa: CASSLPGAGYEQYF; cdr3_nt: TGTGCCAGCAGCTTACCGGGGGCTGGGTACGAGCAGTACTTC
clone_size: many; d_call: TRBD2; v_call: TRBV27; j_call: TRBJ2-1; cdr3_aa: CASSPLTSGRYNEQFF; cdr3_nt: TGTGCCAGCAGTCCCCTGACTAGCGGGCGGTACAATGAGCAGTTCTTC
clone_size: .; d_call: .; v_call: TRBV7-6; j_call: TRBJ2-3; cdr3_aa: CASRPDRGDTQYF; cdr3_nt: TGTGCCAGCAGACCAGACCGGGGAGATACGCAGTATTTT
clone_size: few; d_call: .; v_call: TRBV5-1; j_call: TRBJ2-1; cdr3_aa: CASSFMTDRDEQFF; cdr3_nt: TGCGCCAGCAGCTTTATGACCGATCGGGATGAGCAGTTCTTC
clone_size: .; d_call: .; v_call: TRBV7-9; j_call: TRBJ2-3; cdr3_aa: CASSLGDDGGHRYAYF; cdr3_nt: TGTGCCAGCAGCTTAGGGGATGATGGGGGGCACAGATACGCGTATTTT
clone_size: .; d_call: .; v_call: TRBV10-3; j_call: TRBJ1-4; cdr3_aa: CAISGVDEKLFF; cdr3_nt: TGTGCCATAAGCGGGGTGGATGAAAAACTGTTTTTT
clone_size: .; d_call: TRBD1; v_call: TRBV10-3; j_call: TRBJ2-1; cdr3_aa: CAIADGTEPYNEQFF; cdr3_nt: TGTGCCATTGCTGATGGGACAGAACCCTACAATGAGCAGTTCTTC
clone_size: .; d_call: TRBD2; v_call: TRBV20-1; j_call: TRBJ2-3; cdr3_aa: CSATGGDNTDTQYF; cdr3_nt: TGCAGTGCCACGGGGGGGGATAACACAGATACGCAGTATTTT
clone_size: .; d_call: .; v_call: TRBV7-2; j_call: TRBJ1-6; cdr3_aa: CASSLGWRGFYNSPLHF; cdr3_nt: TGTGCCAGCAGCTTAGGCTGGCGGGGTTTCTATAATTCACCCCTCCACTTT
clone_size: .; d_call: TRBD1; v_call: TRBV12-3/TRBV12-4; j_call: TRBJ2-3; cdr3_aa: CASAAPSRGLTGTQYF; cdr3_nt: TGTGCCAGCGCTGCACCATCCAGGGGGTTGACAGGTACGCAGTATTTT
clone_size: .; d_call: .; v_call: TRBV20-1; j_call: TRBJ1-2; cdr3_aa: CSAPQGGTVHGYTF; cdr3_nt: TGCAGTGCTCCCCAAGGAGGGACGGTTCATGGCTACACCTTC
clone_size: .; d_call: TRBD1; v_call: TRBV7-9; j_call: TRBJ1-1; cdr3_aa: CASSTTGGGMNTEAFF; cdr3_nt: TGTGCCAGCAGCACGACAGGGGGCGGGATGAACACTGAAGCTTTCTTT
clone_size: few; d_call: .; v_call: TRBV2; j_call: TRBJ2-7; cdr3_aa: CASSRDLVSYEQYF; cdr3_nt: TGTGCCAGCAGTCGGGACCTAGTGTCCTACGAGCAGTACTTC
clone_size: .; d_call: .; v_call: TRBV7-2; j_call: TRBJ2-7; cdr3_aa: CASSVSGSAYEQYF; cdr3_nt: TGTGCCAGCAGCGTCTCAGGGTCAGCCTACGAGCAGTACTTC
clone_size: .; d_call: .; v_call: TRBV7-9; j_call: TRBJ2-3; cdr3_aa: CASSLGVGGPTTDTQYF; cdr3_nt: TGTGCCAGCAGCTTAGGGGTCGGCGGACCGACCACGGATACGCAGTATTTT
clone_size: .; d_call: .; v_call: TRBV7-3; j_call: TRBJ2-1; cdr3_aa: CASSSFGGDNEQFF; cdr3_nt: TGTGCCAGCAGCTCTTTCGGGGGCGATAATGAGCAGTTCTTC
clone_size: .; d_call: .; v_call: TRBV5-5; j_call: TRBJ1-4; cdr3_aa: CASSQSVGANEKLFF; cdr3_nt: TGTGCCAGCAGCCAGTCAGTGGGAGCGAATGAAAAACTGTTTTTT
clone_size: .; d_call: .; v_call: TRBV13; j_call: TRBJ1-2; cdr3_aa: CASSPTGSNYGYTF; cdr3_nt: TGTGCCAGCAGCCCGACAGGATCTAACTATGGCTACACCTTC
clone_size: few; d_call: .; v_call: TRBV7-9; j_call: TRBJ2-3; cdr3_aa: CASSVVVTDTQYF; cdr3_nt: TGTGCCAGCAGCGTAGTGGTCACAGATACGCAGTATTTT
clone_size: few; d_call: .; v_call: TRBV29-1; j_call: TRBJ1-2; cdr3_aa: CSADFQGRANYGYTF; cdr3_nt: TGCAGCGCTGACTTTCAGGGCAGGGCAAACTATGGCTACACCTTC
clone_size: .; d_call: TRBD2; v_call: TRBV4-2; j_call: TRBJ2-1; cdr3_aa: CASSQDVSGNMIEQFF; cdr3_nt: TGTGCCAGCAGCCAAGATGTTAGCGGGAATATGATTGAGCAGTTCTTC
clone_size: .; d_call: .; v_call: TRBV18; j_call: TRBJ1-5; cdr3_aa: CASSPGSTQPQHF; cdr3_nt: TGTGCCAGCTCACCGGGCTCAACCCAGCCCCAGCATTTT
clone_size: .; d_call: .; v_call: TRBV6-6; j_call: TRBJ1-2; cdr3_aa: CASSPGEGRGYTF; cdr3_nt: TGTGCCAGCAGCCCGGGGGAGGGACGTGGCTACACCTTC
clone_size: once; d_call: .; v_call: TRBV20-1; j_call: TRBJ2-7; cdr3_aa: CSASALLATSAPEQYF; cdr3_nt: TGCAGTGCTAGCGCTCTTCTAGCGACTAGTGCCCCCGAGCAGTACTTC
clone_size: .; d_call: .; v_call: TRBV20-1; j_call: TRBJ2-1; cdr3_aa: CSAAKGSSYNEQFF; cdr3_nt: TGCAGTGCTGCCAAGGGTAGCTCCTACAATGAGCAGTTCTTC
clone_size: few; d_call: .; v_call: TRBV6-2/TRBV6-3; j_call: TRBJ2-5; cdr3_aa: CASSPSLAQETQYF; cdr3_nt: TGTGCCAGCAGCCCATCGTTGGCACAAGAGACCCAGTACTTC
clone_size: .; d_call: TRBD2; v_call: TRBV20-1; j_call: TRBJ2-7; cdr3_aa: CSASALQAGASGSINEQYF; cdr3_nt: TGCAGTGCTAGTGCCCTGCAGGCTGGGGCTAGCGGGAGTATCAACGAGCAGTACTTC
clone_size: .; d_call: .; v_call: TRBV20-1; j_call: TRBJ1-1; cdr3_aa: CSARGQQTNTEAFF; cdr3_nt: TGCAGTGCTAGAGGACAGCAGACAAACACTGAAGCTTTCTTT
clone_size: .; d_call: .; v_call: TRBV12-3/TRBV12-4; j_call: TRBJ2-1; cdr3_aa: CASRRTGYNEQFF; cdr3_nt: TGTGCCAGCAGACGAACAGGGTACAATGAGCAGTTCTTC
clone_size: .; d_call: .; v_call: TRBV20-1; j_call: TRBJ1-6; cdr3_aa: CSVSGVRNSPLHF; cdr3_nt: TGCAGTGTCAGCGGAGTAAGGAATTCACCCCTCCACTTT
clone_size: .; d_call: .; v_call: TRBV5-5; j_call: TRBJ2-7; cdr3_aa: CASSVRLNSYEQYF; cdr3_nt: TGTGCCAGCAGCGTCCGACTGAACTCCTACGAGCAGTACTTC
clone_size: .; d_call: TRBD1; v_call: TRBV6-1; j_call: TRBJ1-5; cdr3_aa: CASSATGGRQPQHF; cdr3_nt: TGTGCCAGCAGTGCGACAGGGGGCCGCCAGCCCCAGCATTTT
clone_size: .; d_call: .; v_call: TRBV7-9; j_call: TRBJ1-1; cdr3_aa: CASSLRTVNTEAFF; cdr3_nt: TGTGCCAGCAGCTTAAGAACGGTCAACACTGAAGCTTTCTTT
clone_size: .; d_call: .; v_call: TRBV11-3; j_call: TRBJ2-7; cdr3_aa: CASSLGAGRGYEQYF; cdr3_nt: TGTGCCAGCAGCTTAGGGGCTGGGAGAGGCTACGAGCAGTACTTC
clone_size: .; d_call: .; v_call: TRBV5-1; j_call: TRBJ2-1; cdr3_aa: CASSLGAAYNEQFF; cdr3_nt: TGCGCCAGCAGCTTGGGGGCAGCCTACAATGAGCAGTTCTTC